The 30 T cell receptor beta chains given below trace back to one sample, sequenced in a study of cytomegalovirus exposure and HLA in healthy donors. The PCR employed 60 Vbeta primers together with 13 Jbeta primers. Profiling relied on immunoSEQ multiplex PCR, and the TCRdb table lists in-frame clones only, not all of them. The clone table shows 80,000 to 95,000 clones, with the ten largest holding around 1.2%. Sequencing input: PBMCs. These receptors were obtained from a woman aged 25 to 39 in good health and CMV-seronegative.

The genes are TRBV5-6 and TRBJ2-7; 11 bases agree with TRBD2. V lost 2 bases, J lost 4 bases, and 2 bases stayed unmatched. The length of the CDR3 is 14 residues. Germline V gene sequence: CDR1 SGHDT, CDR2 YYEEEE. CDR3 coding DNA: TGTGCCAGCAGCTTTAGCGGGGGGGGTTACGAGCAGTACTTC. This sequence encodes CASSFSGGGYEQYF.

This chain connects TRBV6-1 to TRBJ1-1; TRBD1 agrees at 9 bases. CDR1 MNHNS and CDR2 SASEGT come from the germline V gene. After removal of 8 bases from V and 3 bases from J, the junction contained 4 bases not matched to a gene. The CDR3 sequence is 13 residues long. CDR3 loop: CASQGQGYTEAFF. The DNA of the CDR3 is TGTGCCAGCCAGGGACAGGGATACACTGAAGCTTTCTTT.

The chain uses TRBV7-6 and TRBJ2-2; 8 bases match TRBD2. After removal of 5 bases from V and 5 bases from J, the junction contained 7 bases not matched to a gene. The CDR3 extends over 15 amino acids. CDR1 and CDR2 from the germline V gene are SGHVS and FNYEAQ. DNA of the CDR3: TGTGCCAGCAGCCCAGCGGCGGGGGGTACCGGGGAGCTGTTTTTT. As protein: CASSPAAGGTGELFF.

J is TRBJ1-1 and V is TRBV28; the D gene is possibly TRBD1 (6 bases). Trimming shortened V by 3 bases and J by 4 bases, and 12 bases separated the two germline ends. Per the germline V gene, CDR1 is MDHEN and CDR2 is SYDVKM. This CDR3 is built from 14 residues. The CDR3 here is CASSFRGGGTEAFF. CDR3 nucleotide sequence: TGTGCCAGCAGTTTCAGGGGAGGGGGCACTGAAGCTTTCTTT.

The chain couples TRBV5-4 to TRBJ1-6; 8 nucleotides match TRBD1. This CDR3 region has 15 residues. Germline CDR1 and CDR2: SGHNT and YYREEE (reference sequence). Trimming at V came to 0 bases and at J to 6 bases, leaving 2 bases not matched to a gene. CDR3 nucleotide sequence: TGTGCCAGCAGCTTGGGGACAGGGTTTAATTCACCCCTCCACTTT. It is translated as CASSLGTGFNSPLHF.

J is TRBJ1-5 and V is TRBV18, with D unclear. Germline V gene data show CDR1 as KGHSH and CDR2 as LQKENI. This CDR3 spans 13 amino acids. V lost 3 bases to trimming and J lost 6 bases, with 9 bases between them. The CDR3 DNA follows: TGTGCCAGCTCACCCGAGGTAGGTCAGCCCCAGCATTTT. Translation: CASSPEVGQPQHF.

The V and J genes are TRBV7-9 and TRBJ2-7; D is possibly TRBD1 (6 bases). The germline V gene encodes CDR1 SEHNR and CDR2 FQNEAQ (reference sequence). This CDR3 spans 14 amino acids. V was cut by 3 bases and J by 5 bases, with 14 bases left in between. The CDR3 coding sequence is TGTGCCAGCAGCTTCCCAGGGGCAACGAACGAGCAGTACTTC. Protein product: CASSFPGATNEQYF.

V and J are TRBV4-1 and TRBJ2-4; tentative D call: TRBD2 (6 bases). This CDR3 is built from 16 residues. Germline assignment: CDR1 MGHRA and CDR2 YSYEKL. The V gene lost 0 bases and the J gene lost 8 bases, with 17 bases spanning the gap. CDR3 nucleotides: TGCGCCAGCAGCCAAGAGGGCGGGGAACCGAGGGACATTCAGTACTTC. Residues: CASSQEGGEPRDIQYF.

This chain uses TRBV6-5 with TRBJ2-1, with D possibly matching TRBD2 (5 bases). There are 13 residues in the CDR3. The V gene lost 6 bases and the J gene lost 3 bases, with 9 bases spanning the gap. The germline gives CDR1 MNHEY, CDR2 SVGAGI. CDR3 in amino acids: CASRTRGYNEQFF. CDR3 sequence (DNA): TGTGCCAGCAGGACACGGGGCTACAATGAGCAGTTCTTC.

The chain has TRBV5-1 and TRBJ1-2, with 9 bases fitting TRBD1. V was pared by 0 bases and J by 14 bases, with 17 bases of the junction left unmatched. This CDR3 region has 16 residues. CDR1 is SGHRS and CDR2 is YFSETQ in the germline V gene. The CDR3 sequence: CASSLGVGGQGVAKTF. CDR3 DNA: TGCGCCAGCAGCTTGGGCGTTGGGGGACAGGGTGTGGCGAAGACCTTC.

The chain links TRBV5-1 to TRBJ1-1, with TRBD1 as a possible D gene (5 bases). Germline CDR1 SGHRS, CDR2 YFSETQ. There are 19 residues in the CDR3. The V end lost 0 bases, the J end lost 1 base, and 22 bases lay between the germline ends. CDR3 residues: CASSLGGREVMGRNTEAFF. The CDR3 region has the DNA TGCGCCAGCAGCTTGGGGGGGAGGGAAGTGATGGGTAGGAACACTGAAGCTTTCTTT.

This chain connects TRBV6-5 to TRBJ2-1; 8 bases are a match to TRBD2. CDR1 is MNHEY and CDR2 is SVGAGI in the germline V gene. The trim removed 5 bases at V and 3 bases at J, leaving 6 bases unmatched. This CDR3 is 15 amino acids long. CDR3 DNA sequence: TGTGCCAGCAGTCTGTCGGGGGGGTTCTACAATGAGCAGTTCTTC. It is translated as CASSLSGGFYNEQFF.

The CDR3: CASSPIAGGTDTQYF. CDR3 nucleotide sequence: TGTGCCAGCTCACCGATAGCGGGAGGAACAGATACGCAGTATTTT. The rearrangement links TRBV18 to TRBJ2-3, with 10 bases aligning to TRBD2. This CDR3 is built from 15 residues. Germline V gene lookup returns CDR1 KGHSH and CDR2 LQKENI. The V gene end was trimmed by 3 bases and the J gene end by 3 bases; junction bases not matched to a gene: 3.

V is TRBV30 and J is TRBJ2-3; TRBD1 is a possible D gene (6 bases). In germline, CDR1 is GTSNPN, CDR2 SVGIG (reference sequence). Trimming pared 1 base from V and 7 bases from J, leaving 15 bases between. The CDR3 sequence is 14 residues long. CDR3 loop: CAWSEGTGYNTQYF. CDR3 in DNA: TGTGCCTGGAGTGAGGGTACAGGGTACAATACGCAGTATTTT.

The CDR3 loop is CASSRGQGSYEQYF. CDR3 sequence (DNA): TGTGCCAGTAGTAGGGGACAGGGCTCCTACGAGCAGTACTTC. The chain couples TRBV19 to TRBJ2-7, with 9 bases matching TRBD1. CDR1 and CDR2 (germline): LNHDA, SQIVND (reference sequence). V dropped 4 bases and J dropped 0; count of bases not matched to a gene: 1. The CDR3 contains 14 residues.

J is TRBJ1-1 and V is TRBV18; unclear D gene. The CDR3 is made up of 14 amino acids. Trimming cost V 4 bases and J 2 bases, with 11 bases left between them. Germline CDR1 and CDR2: KGHSH and LQKENI. The CDR3 region has the DNA TGTGCCAGCTCACGCTACGGGGATAACACTGAAGCTTTCTTT. It is translated as CASSRYGDNTEAFF.

The chain has TRBV4-1 and TRBJ1-2; 7 nucleotides match TRBD1. CDR3 size: 15 residues. J gave up 6 bases and V 3 bases, and 10 bases lay outside the gene matches. The germline V gene has CDR1 MGHRA and CDR2 YSYEKL. This chain's CDR3 is CASSHTQGERNGYTF. CDR3 nucleotide sequence: TGCGCCAGCAGCCACACGCAGGGGGAACGAAATGGCTACACCTTC.

V is TRBV29-1 and J is TRBJ1-1; the match to TRBD1 covers 7 bases. Trimming at V came to 6 bases and at J to 1 base, leaving 8 bases not matched to a gene. CDR3 length equals 14 residues. The germline gives CDR1 SQVTM, CDR2 ANQGSEA. The CDR3 here is CSVARQGGNTEAFF. CDR3 sequence (DNA): TGCAGCGTAGCTAGACAGGGCGGGAACACTGAAGCTTTCTTT.

The chain couples TRBV29-1 to TRBJ1-2; TRBD1 is a possible D gene (6 bases). The ends were cut back, 6 bases at V and 4 bases at J, with 6 bases in the middle. The CDR3 consists of 10 residues. Germline V gene sequence: CDR1 SQVTM, CDR2 ANQGSEA. CDR3 in DNA: TGCAGCGTAGGGGGCTATGGCTACACCTTC. This sequence encodes CSVGGYGYTF.

The CDR3 spells CSVTGTGNAYEQYF. DNA for the CDR3: TGCAGCGTTACCGGGACAGGGAACGCCTACGAGCAGTACTTC. V usage is TRBV29-1 and J usage is TRBJ2-7; 9 bases line up with TRBD1. Germline trimming cut 5 bases from V and 2 bases from J; bases unmatched to any gene: 7. Germline V gene data show CDR1 as SQVTM and CDR2 as ANQGSEA. The CDR3 spans 14 residues.

This sequence joins TRBV5-4 and TRBJ1-1; 8 nucleotides align to TRBD1. Germline CDR1 and CDR2: SGHNT and YYREEE (reference sequence). The CDR3 has 14 residues. The V segment lost 4 bases and the J segment 4 bases; nucleotides outside the gene matches: 6. CDR3 loop: CASSVRGRVTEAFF. CDR3 DNA sequence: TGTGCCAGCAGCGTCAGGGGGCGAGTCACTGAAGCTTTCTTT.

This rearrangement joins TRBV28 to TRBJ1-2, with 8 nucleotides matching TRBD1. The length of the CDR3 is 14 residues. Germline CDR1 MDHEN, CDR2 SYDVKM. With 4 bases clipped from V and 8 bases from J, the junction kept 9 bases outside the gene matches. The DNA of the CDR3 is TGTGCCAGCAGTTGGGACAGGTTTAGGGGGGGCTACACCTTC. Encoded protein: CASSWDRFRGGYTF.

This chain joins TRBV18 and TRBJ1-1, with 7 bases fitting TRBD1. V was clipped by 6 bases and J by 4 bases; unmatched bases: 8. Germline V gene data show CDR1 as KGHSH and CDR2 as LQKENI. The CDR3 covers 14 residues. This CDR3 reads CASSPTGIGTEAFF. In nucleotides, the CDR3 is TGTGCCAGCTCCCCGACAGGGATTGGCACTGAAGCTTTCTTT.

V usage is TRBV6-6 and J usage is TRBJ1-2; D possibly corresponds to TRBD1 (6 bases). The CDR3 contains 15 residues. Trimming removed 6 bases at V and 6 bases at J, with 20 bases between. CDR1 and CDR2 (germline): MNHNY, SVGAGI (reference sequence). CDR3: CASSPPQGRVDGYTF. DNA for the CDR3: TGTGCCAGCAGCCCCCCCCAGGGGCGGGTTGATGGCTACACCTTC.

J is TRBJ1-1 and V is TRBV18; 9 bases line up with TRBD1. The CDR3 has 14 residues. Germline CDR1 KGHSH, CDR2 LQKENI. Losses at the gene ends were 2 bases for V and 4 bases for J; bases not matched to a gene: 2. CDR3 coding DNA: TGTGCCAGCTCACCAGCACAGGGGGCCACTGAAGCTTTCTTT. Residues: CASSPAQGATEAFF. The full variable domain, its missing parts supplied by reference TRBV18 and TRBJ1-1, is NAGVMQNPRHLVRRRGQEARLRCSPMKGHSHVYWYRQLPEEGLKFMVYLQKENIIDESGMPKERFSAEFPKEGPSILRIQQVVRGDSAAYFCASSPAQGATEAFFGQGTRLTVV.

This sequence joins TRBV7-2 and TRBJ2-1, with 13 nucleotides matching TRBD2. The V gene end was trimmed by 0 bases and the J gene end by 5 bases; junction bases not matched to a gene: 1. The CDR3 is 16 residues long. Germline values: CDR1 SGHTA, CDR2 FQGNSA. This chain's CDR3 is CASSLAGLAGNNEQFF. In DNA form, the CDR3 reads TGTGCCAGCAGCTTAGCGGGACTAGCGGGGAACAATGAGCAGTTCTTC.

DNA of the CDR3: TGTGCCAGCGCAACAACAAACCACCAGGGTGCAGATACGCAGTATTTT. Protein sequence: CASATTNHQGADTQYF. The J gene is TRBJ2-3, the V gene TRBV18; D is perhaps TRBD1 (5 bases). Germline V gene lookup returns CDR1 KGHSH and CDR2 LQKENI. This CDR3 spans 16 amino acids. The V gene lost 8 bases and the J gene lost 4 bases, with 22 bases spanning the gap.

The V gene is TRBV7-9, the J gene TRBJ2-7; TRBD1 might be the D (6 bases). The CDR3 is made up of 16 amino acids. The V end lost 1 base, the J end lost 0 bases, and 13 bases lay between the germline ends. CDR1 and CDR2 (germline): SEHNR, FQNEAQ (reference sequence). The CDR3 DNA follows: TGTGCCAGCAGCTTAGGAGTAGGGGGTTCCTCCTACGAGCAGTACTTC. Amino acids: CASSLGVGGSSYEQYF.

Remarks on this clone: Other DNA variants within this sample encode the same CDR3. This chain links TRBV5-1 with TRBJ2-7, with a weak D call TRBD1 (6 bases). The length of the CDR3 is 13 residues. Germline V CDR1 and CDR2: SGHRS, YFSETQ. V was pared by 0 bases and J by 3 bases, with 7 bases between. The CDR3 is CASSLDRDYEQYF. The CDR3 bases are TGCGCCAGCAGCTTGGACAGGGACTACGAGCAGTACTTC.

J is TRBJ2-7 and V is TRBV10-2, with TRBD2 matching over 8 bases. Germline assignment: CDR1 WSHSY and CDR2 SAAADI. Trimming removed 8 bases from V and 4 bases from J; junction bases left unmatched: 7. This CDR3 region has 13 residues. This CDR3 reads CASWEAGGYEQYF. The DNA for the CDR3 is TGCGCCAGCTGGGAGGCGGGAGGTTACGAGCAGTACTTC.